This TCR beta chain derives from a study of immune heterogeneity within non-small cell lung tumors. The authors amplified TCR beta CDR3 by multiplex PCR with 32 V and 13 J primers. TCRdb recomputed calls from the multiplex PCR reads with MiXCR, one row per CDR3 protein. The profile shows around 3,400 distinct CDR3 sequences, 40% to 60% of them singletons. From germline, CDR1 is GTSNPN and CDR2 SVGIG (reference sequence). V shed 5 bases and J 3 bases; nucleotides not matched to a gene: 12. The CDR3 has 15 amino acids. As concerns this clonotype: Its antigen is as yet unknown.

Bulk tumor genomic DNA constituted the template, at around 600 ng per sample. Taken during surgery, several biopsies per primary tumor were spaced as far apart as possible within the tumor mass. Newly diagnosed with untreated non-small cell lung cancer, the patients underwent curative surgery. Findings of the study overall: In tumor regions, T-cell clonality showed a moderate but significant correlation with local tumor mutational burden (R around 0.34).

The sequence was obtained from a man in his sixties with non-small cell lung cancer. Sequenced sample: lung tumor tissue. The chain uses TRBV30 and TRBJ2-7; TRBD2 matches 8 bases. In DNA, the CDR3 is TGTGCCTGGTCCCTAATTCAGCGGGGGAGCTACGAGCAGTACTTC. This codes for CAWSLIQRGSYEQYF. Full variable domain (rest looked up from reference TRBV30 and TRBJ2-7): SQTIHQWPATLVQPVGSPLSLECTVEGTSNPNLYWYRQAAGRGLQLLFYSVGIGQISSEVPQNLSASRPQDRQFILSSKKLLLSDSGFYLCAWSLIQRGSYEQYFGPGTRLTVT.